This T cell receptor beta chain was sequenced during a study of monozygotic twins with inflammatory bowel disease. Remarks on this clonotype: The antigen is unknown.

The germline CDR1 and CDR2 sequences are SGHRS and YFSETQ. This CDR3 has 18 amino acids. One entry per CDR3 protein, without DNA, is what TCRdb gives after re-calling the 5' RACE reads. The sample includes 150,000 to 200,000 distinct CDR3 sequences. Study-wide points: Separate T cell subtypes could not be resolved from one another.

The origin of this receptor is a human donor with ulcerative colitis or Crohn's disease, or a healthy co-twin of an affected twin (not recorded which). The V and J genes are TRBV5-1 and TRBJ2-3; with no DNA, the TCRdb D assignment of TRBD2 cannot be verified. Sequenced input: blood. The CDR3 here is CASSWARGLAGVTDTQYF.